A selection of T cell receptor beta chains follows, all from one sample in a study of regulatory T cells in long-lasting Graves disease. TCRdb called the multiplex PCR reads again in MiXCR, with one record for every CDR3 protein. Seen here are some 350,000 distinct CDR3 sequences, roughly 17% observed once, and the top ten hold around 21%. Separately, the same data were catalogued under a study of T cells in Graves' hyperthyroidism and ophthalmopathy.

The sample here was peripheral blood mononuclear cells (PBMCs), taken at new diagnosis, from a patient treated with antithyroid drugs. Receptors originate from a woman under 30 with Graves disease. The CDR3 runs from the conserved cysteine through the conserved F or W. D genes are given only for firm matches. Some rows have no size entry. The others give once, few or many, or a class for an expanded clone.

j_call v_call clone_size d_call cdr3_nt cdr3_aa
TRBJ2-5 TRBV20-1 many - TGCAGTGTCACTCCGACGGGGATCCAAGAGACCCAGTACTTC CSVTPTGIQETQYF
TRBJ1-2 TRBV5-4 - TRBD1 TGTGCCAGCAGCTCACCCCTGGACAGGGGGCTAAACTATGGCTACACCTTC CASSSPLDRGLNYGYTF
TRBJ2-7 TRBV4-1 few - TGCGCCAGCAGCCAAGTTATGAATTACGAGCAGTACTTC CASSQVMNYEQYF
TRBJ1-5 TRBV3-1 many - TGTGCCAGCAGCCAAGGAGGCATTAATCAGCCCCAGCATTTT CASSQGGINQPQHF
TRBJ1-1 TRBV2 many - TGTGCCAGCAGTGATGGGGCGAGCACTGAAGCTTTCTTT CASSDGASTEAFF
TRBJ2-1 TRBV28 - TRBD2 TGTGCCAGCATCCGTAGCGGGAGAATCAACAATGAGCAGTTCTTC CASIRSGRINNEQFF
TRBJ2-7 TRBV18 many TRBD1 TGTGCCAGCTCAGATCGACAGGGGGTTGAGCAGTACTTC CASSDRQGVEQYF
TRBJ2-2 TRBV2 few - TGTGCCAGCAGTGATCTACGGAACACCGGGGAGCTGTTTTTT CASSDLRNTGELFF
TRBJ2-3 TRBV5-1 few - TGCGCCAGCAGCTTGGATCCTCCGGCCACAGATACGCAGTATTTT CASSLDPPATDTQYF
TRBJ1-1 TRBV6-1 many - TGTGCCAGCAGCTTCGAAGGGGCCACTGAAGCTTTCTTT CASSFEGATEAFF
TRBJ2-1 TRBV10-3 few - TGTGGTACAGGGAGACGTTCCAATGAGCAGTTCTTC CGTGRRSNEQFF
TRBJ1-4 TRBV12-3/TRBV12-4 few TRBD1 TGTGCCAGCAGTTTATCCAGGGGGGCAAAACTGTTTTTT CASSLSRGAKLFF
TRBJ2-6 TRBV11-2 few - TGTGCCAGCAGCTTGGCCCTCGGCTCTGGGGCCAACGTCCTGACTTTC CASSLALGSGANVLTF
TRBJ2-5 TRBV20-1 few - TGCAGTGCTAGAGATAGAAGGGGGGGGGAGACCCAGTACTTC CSARDRRGGETQYF
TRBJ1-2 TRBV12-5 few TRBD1 TGTGCTAGTGGTTACTTTGGGGGACAGGGGTTAAATGGCTACACCTTC CASGYFGGQGLNGYTF
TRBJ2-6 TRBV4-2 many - TGTGCCAGCAGCCAAGAGTCTCGAGGATCTGGGGCCAACGTCCTGACTTTC CASSQESRGSGANVLTF
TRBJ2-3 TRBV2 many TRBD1 TGTGCCAGCAGTGAGGGAACAGGGGGCACAGATACGCAGTATTTT CASSEGTGGTDTQYF
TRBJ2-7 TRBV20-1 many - TGCAGTGCTAGAGGAGCGGCGGAATCCACCTACGAGCAGTACTTC CSARGAAESTYEQYF
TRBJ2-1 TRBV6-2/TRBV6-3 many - TGTGCCAGCAGTTCCCCGGTGGATGAGCAGTTCTTC CASSSPVDEQFF
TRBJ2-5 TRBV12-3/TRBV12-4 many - TGTGCCAGCAGCACTCATTGGACCCAGTACTTC CASSTHWTQYF
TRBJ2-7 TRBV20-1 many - TGCAGTGCTTCCACGGGGACCTCCTACGAGCAGTACTTC CSASTGTSYEQYF
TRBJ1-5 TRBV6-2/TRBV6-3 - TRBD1 TGTGCCAGCAGTATCCAGGGGGCGTCTCAGCCCCAGCATTTT CASSIQGASQPQHF
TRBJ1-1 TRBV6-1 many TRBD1 TGTGCCAGCAGGCTACAACAGGGGAGCACTGAAGCTTTCTTT CASRLQQGSTEAFF
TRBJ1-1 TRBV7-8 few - TGTGCCAGCAGCTACTTGGCGTCAATGAACACTGAAGCTTTCTTT CASSYLASMNTEAFF
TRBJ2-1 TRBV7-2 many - TGTGCCAGCAGCTTAGGCTGGGCAGGCCGATACAATGAGCAGTTCTTC CASSLGWAGRYNEQFF
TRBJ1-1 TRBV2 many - TGTGCCAGCAGTGAAGACCCAGGGAACATGAACACTGAAGCTTTCTTT CASSEDPGNMNTEAFF
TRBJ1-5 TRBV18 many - TGTGCCAGCTCGGACTCAGGGGAGCAGCCCCAGCATTTT CASSDSGEQPQHF
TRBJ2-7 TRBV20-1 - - TGCAGTGCCCCTGGGGGAATTACGGAGCAGTACTTC CSAPGGITEQYF
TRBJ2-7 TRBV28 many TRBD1 TGTGCCAGCAGCTTCCCCCGAAGACAGGGTTTGGTCGAGCAGTACTTC CASSFPRRQGLVEQYF
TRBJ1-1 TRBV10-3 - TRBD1 TGTGCCATCAGCACTCCGGGACAGGGCGTTTGGGCTGAAGCTTTCTTT CAISTPGQGVWAEAFF
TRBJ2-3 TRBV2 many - TGTGCCAGCAGGAGGGCAGATTTCCCCCTTCGGTCATATACGCAGTATTTT CASRRADFPLRSYTQYF
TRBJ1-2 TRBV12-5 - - TGTGCTAGTGGCTCGGGACACCCCGTGGGAGGCTACACCTTC CASGSGHPVGGYTF
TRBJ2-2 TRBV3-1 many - TGTGCCAGCAGCCGGGCGAACACCGGGGAGCTGTTTTTT CASSRANTGELFF
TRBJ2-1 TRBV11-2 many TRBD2 TGTGCCAGCAGCTTACCGGCCTCGGGGGGGGTCAATGAGCAGTTCTTC CASSLPASGGVNEQFF
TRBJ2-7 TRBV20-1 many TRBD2 TGCAGTGCTAGACCGACTAGCGGGAGGGGCTCCCCCTACGAGCAGTACTTC CSARPTSGRGSPYEQYF
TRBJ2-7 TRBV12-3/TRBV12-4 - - - CASSSSTGTYEQYF
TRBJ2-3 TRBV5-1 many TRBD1 TGCGCCAGCAGCTGGGGACAGAGCACAGATACGCAGTATTTT CASSWGQSTDTQYF
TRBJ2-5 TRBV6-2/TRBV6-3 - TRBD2 TGTGCCAGCAGTGAAAGCGGGGGGACTTCGGGGGGGACCCAGTACTTC CASSESGGTSGGTQYF
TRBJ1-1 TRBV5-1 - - TGCGCCAGCAGCCCCTCGGGTGGGGCCTTTATCACTGAAGCTTTCTTT CASSPSGGAFITEAFF
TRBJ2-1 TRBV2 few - TGTGCCAGCAGTGAGGGACTGACCAATGAGCAGTTCTTC CASSEGLTNEQFF
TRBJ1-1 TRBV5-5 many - TGTGCCAGCAGCGTAGGGTATACTGAAGCTTTCTTT CASSVGYTEAFF
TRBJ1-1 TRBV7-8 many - TGTGCCAGCAGCTTAATAGACCAGCGGAACACTGAAGCTTTCTTT CASSLIDQRNTEAFF
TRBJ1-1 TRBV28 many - TGTGCCAGCAGTTTTCGTAATGAAGCTTTCTTT CASSFRNEAFF
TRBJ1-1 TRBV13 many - TGTGCCAGCAGCGTGACCGGAAGGCTTCGGAACACTGAAGCTTTCTTT CASSVTGRLRNTEAFF